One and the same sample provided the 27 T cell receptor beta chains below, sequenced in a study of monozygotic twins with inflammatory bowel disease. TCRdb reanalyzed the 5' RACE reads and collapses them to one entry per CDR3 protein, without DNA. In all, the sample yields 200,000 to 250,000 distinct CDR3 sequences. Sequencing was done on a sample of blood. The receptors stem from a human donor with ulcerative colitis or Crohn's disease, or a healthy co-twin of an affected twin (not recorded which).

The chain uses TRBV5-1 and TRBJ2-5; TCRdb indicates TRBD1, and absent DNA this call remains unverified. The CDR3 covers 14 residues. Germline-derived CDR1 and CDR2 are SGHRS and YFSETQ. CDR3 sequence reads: CASSFDSPGETQYF.

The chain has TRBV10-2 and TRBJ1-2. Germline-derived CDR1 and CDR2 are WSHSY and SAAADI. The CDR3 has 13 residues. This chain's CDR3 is CASRPRLDYGYTF.

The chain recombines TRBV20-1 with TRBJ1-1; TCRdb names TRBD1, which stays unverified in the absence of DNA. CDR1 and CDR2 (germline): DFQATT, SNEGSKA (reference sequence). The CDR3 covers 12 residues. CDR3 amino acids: CSAPGVNTEAFF.

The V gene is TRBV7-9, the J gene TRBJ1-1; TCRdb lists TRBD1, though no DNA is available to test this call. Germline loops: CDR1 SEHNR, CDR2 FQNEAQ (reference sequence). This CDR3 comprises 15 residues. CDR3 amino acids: CASSRSGTVNTEAFF.

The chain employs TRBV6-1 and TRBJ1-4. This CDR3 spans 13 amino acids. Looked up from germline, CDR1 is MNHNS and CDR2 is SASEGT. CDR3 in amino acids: CASSELDNEKLFF.

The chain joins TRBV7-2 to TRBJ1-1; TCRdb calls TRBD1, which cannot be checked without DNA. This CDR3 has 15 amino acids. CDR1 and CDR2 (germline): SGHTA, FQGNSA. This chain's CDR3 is CASSLGQGFGTEAFF.

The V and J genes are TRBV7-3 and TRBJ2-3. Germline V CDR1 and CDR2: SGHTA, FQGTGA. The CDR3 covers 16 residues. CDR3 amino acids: CASSILGPRGTDTQYF.

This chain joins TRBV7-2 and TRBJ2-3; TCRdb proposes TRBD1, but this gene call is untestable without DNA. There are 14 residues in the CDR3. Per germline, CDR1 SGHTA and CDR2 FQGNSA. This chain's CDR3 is CASSIWTGTDTQYF.

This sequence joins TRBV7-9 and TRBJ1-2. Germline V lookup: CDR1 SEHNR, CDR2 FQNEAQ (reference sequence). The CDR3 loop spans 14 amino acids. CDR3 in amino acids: CASSFNPHHYGYTF.

This chain's CDR3 is CASRGGGAYNEQFF. The V gene is TRBV4-2, the J gene TRBJ2-1; checking the TCRdb D call of TRBD2 is not possible without DNA. Per germline, CDR1 LGHNA and CDR2 YNFKEQ. CDR3 length: 14 amino acids.

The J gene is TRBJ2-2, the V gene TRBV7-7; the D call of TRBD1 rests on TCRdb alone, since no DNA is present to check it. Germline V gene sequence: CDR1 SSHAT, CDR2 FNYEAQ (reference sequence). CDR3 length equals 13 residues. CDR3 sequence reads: CASSPPHTGELFF.

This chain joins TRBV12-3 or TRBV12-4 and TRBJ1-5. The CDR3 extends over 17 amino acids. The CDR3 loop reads CASSLIGLRVSNQPQHF.

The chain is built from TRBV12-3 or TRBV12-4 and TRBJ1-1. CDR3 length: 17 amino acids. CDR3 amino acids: CASSLAGIYSMNTEAFF.

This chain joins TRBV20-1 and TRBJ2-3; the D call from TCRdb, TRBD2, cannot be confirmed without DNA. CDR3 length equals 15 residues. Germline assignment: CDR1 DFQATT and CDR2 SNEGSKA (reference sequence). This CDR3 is CSARVAGAGGDTQYF.

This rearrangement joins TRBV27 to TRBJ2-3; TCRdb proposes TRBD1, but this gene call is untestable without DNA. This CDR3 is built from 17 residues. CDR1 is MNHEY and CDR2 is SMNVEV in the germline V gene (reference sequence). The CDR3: CASSFGIIPPSTDTQYF.

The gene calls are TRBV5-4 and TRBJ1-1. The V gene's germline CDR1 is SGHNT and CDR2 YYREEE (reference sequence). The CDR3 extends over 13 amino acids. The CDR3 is CASSLELLTEAFF.

CDR3 residues: CASSFSGSPNSPLHF. This chain joins TRBV12-3 or TRBV12-4 and TRBJ1-6. This CDR3 is 15 amino acids long.

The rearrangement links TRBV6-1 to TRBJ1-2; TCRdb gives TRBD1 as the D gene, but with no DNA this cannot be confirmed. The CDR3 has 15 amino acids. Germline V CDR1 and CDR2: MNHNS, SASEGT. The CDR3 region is CASSLKFTGHYGYTF.

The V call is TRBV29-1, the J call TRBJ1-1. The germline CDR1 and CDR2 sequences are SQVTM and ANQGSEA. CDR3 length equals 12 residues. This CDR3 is CSVGELNTEAFF.

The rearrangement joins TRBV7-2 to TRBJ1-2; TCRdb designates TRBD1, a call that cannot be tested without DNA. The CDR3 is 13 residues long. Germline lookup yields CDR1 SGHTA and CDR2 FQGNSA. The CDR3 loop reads CASAEGTGLGYTF.

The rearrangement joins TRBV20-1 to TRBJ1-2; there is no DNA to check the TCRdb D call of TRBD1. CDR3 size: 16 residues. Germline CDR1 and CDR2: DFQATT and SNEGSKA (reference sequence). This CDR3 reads CSAIAGTGGSRGGYTF.

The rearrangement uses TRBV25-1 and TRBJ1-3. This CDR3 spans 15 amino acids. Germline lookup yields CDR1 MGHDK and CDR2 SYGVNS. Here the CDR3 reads CASSHPGLLGNTIYF.

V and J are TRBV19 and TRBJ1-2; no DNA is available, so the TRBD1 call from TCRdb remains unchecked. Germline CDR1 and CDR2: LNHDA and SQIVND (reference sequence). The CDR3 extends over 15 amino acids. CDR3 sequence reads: CASSILTGAHYGYTF.

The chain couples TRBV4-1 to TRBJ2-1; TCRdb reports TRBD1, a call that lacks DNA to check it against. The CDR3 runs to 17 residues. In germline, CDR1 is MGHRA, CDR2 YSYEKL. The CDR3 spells CASSHPSGHNSYNEQFF.

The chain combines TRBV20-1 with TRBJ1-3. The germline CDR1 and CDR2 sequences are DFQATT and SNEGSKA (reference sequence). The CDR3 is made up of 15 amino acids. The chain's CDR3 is CSARDPRISGNTIYF.

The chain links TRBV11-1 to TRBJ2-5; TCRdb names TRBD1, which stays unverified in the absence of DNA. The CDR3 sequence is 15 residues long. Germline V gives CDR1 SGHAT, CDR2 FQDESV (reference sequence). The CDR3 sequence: CASSSGQAIQETQYF.

CDR3 sequence reads: CASSLDPDTQYF. This chain links TRBV7-9 with TRBJ2-3. The CDR3 is 12 residues long. CDR1 and CDR2 from the germline V gene are SEHNR and FQNEAQ (reference sequence).